This T cell receptor beta chain comes out of a study of molecular identifiers for immune sequencing clone quantification. Study-wide results and limits: Clonotypes surpassing 20 RNA copies contained over 99% of effector molecules, versus under 1% in naive cells. Spike-in Jurkat TCR RNA from a single cell reportedly registered among one million naive cells.

This clonotype was counted many times. Its antigen is unknown. Previously described methods with listed TCR primers produced the bulk TCR libraries. TCRdb used MiXCR to reprocess the PCR reads, holding one entry per CDR3 protein. The data contain some 100,000 distinct CDR3 sequences, roughly 38% of them singletons. The CDR3 sequence is 14 residues long. Germline V lookup: CDR1 SGHDN, CDR2 FVKESK. V was pared by 3 bases and J by 6 bases, with 6 bases of the junction left unmatched. The chain links TRBV14 to TRBJ2-3; TRBD1 matches at 7 bases. The receptor was isolated from a human donor in good health. Some libraries in this study had Jurkat cell RNA spiked in. Material: naive CD8+ T cells from blood, with Jurkat cell RNA spiked in. Subset here: FACS-sorted CD8+CD4-CCR7+CD45RA+ naive T cells. Written as DNA, the CDR3 is TGTGCCAGCAGCCAGGGACAGCCCACGGATACGCAGTATTTT. Translating gives CASSQGQPTDTQYF.